This T cell receptor (beta chain) is from a study of lymphopenia after photon versus proton radiotherapy. Notes on the study in general: Proton therapy kept repertoires fairly stable, unlike photons, which gained effector/memory cells. A bigger post-nadir fall in TCR diversity correlated inversely with survival time in deceased patients. After lymphocyte nadir, photon-treated repertoires showed oligoclonal expansion, especially CD8+ Temra. Authors raise, but do not show, better survival with proton therapy.

On this clone itself: The antigen is unknown.

TCRdb's copy holds only in-frame clones and misses some; the assay was immunoSEQ multiplex PCR. Among about 70,000 clones, around 87% were seen once, and the ten largest hold under 14%. This sequence was found in an elderly man with esophageal cancer. The source was peripheral blood, collected from a patient treated with proton-based radiotherapy.

The CDR3 reads CASSIDGDQPQHF. CDR3 coding DNA: TGTGCCAGTAGTATAGACGGGGATCAGCCCCAGCATTTT. The rearrangement links TRBV19 to TRBJ1-5, with unresolved D. CDR3 length equals 13 residues. The germline V gene has CDR1 LNHDA and CDR2 SQIVND (reference sequence). V was pared by 0 bases and J by 5 bases, with 5 bases between.